These T cell receptor beta chains were read from a single sample in a study of T cell changes during pregnancy in multiple sclerosis. Repertoires were generated with immunoSEQ multiplex PCR, while TCRdb's copy carries only in-frame clones and drops some. Seen here are about 70,000 clones, around 94% observed once, and the top ten hold approximately 2.1%. The sequencing used peripheral blood, collected before pregnancy. The receptor source for this set is a female donor with multiple sclerosis, enrolled in a pregnancy study. The CDR3 runs from the conserved cysteine through the conserved F or W. A D gene is named only where the DNA matches it firmly. Where a row states a size, it is once, few, many or the class of an expanded clone; other rows omit it.

clone_size d_call j_call v_call cdr3_nt cdr3_aa
. . TRBJ2-1 TRBV4-1 TGCGCCAGCAGCCAAGATTCGGGGGAATTTGAGTTCTTC CASSQDSGEFEFF
. . TRBJ2-2 TRBV27 TGTGCCAGCAGTTTATTTAGTGGGGCCCATGGGGAGCTGTTTTTT CASSLFSGAHGELFF
once TRBD1 TRBJ1-2 TRBV7-9 TGTGCCAGCAGCGTGGACAGGGGTATAGGCACCTTC CASSVDRGIGTF
. TRBD2 TRBJ2-1 TRBV28 TGTGCCAGCAGTTTAACGGGACTAGCCCGTCGGAGAAATGAGCAGTTCTTC CASSLTGLARRRNEQFF
. TRBD2 TRBJ2-3 TRBV6-6 TGTGCCAGCAGTTGGGGACTAACAGATACGCAGTATTTT CASSWGLTDTQYF
. TRBD1 TRBJ2-2 TRBV28 TGTGCCACCGAACGGATTAGACAGGGGAACACCGGGGAGCTGTTTTTT CATERIRQGNTGELFF
. . TRBJ1-4 TRBV27 TGTGCCAGCAGTCCGTTTGGGGGGTTTGAAAAACTGTTTTTT CASSPFGGFEKLFF
. . TRBJ2-3 TRBV15 TGTGCCACCAGCGGTCGACACATTAGCACAGATACGCAGTATTTT CATSGRHISTDTQYF
. . TRBJ1-2 TRBV5-4 TGTGCCAGCAGCTTGGCCGTGACATCCGATGGGGAGGCTTATGGCTACACCTTC CASSLAVTSDGEAYGYTF
. . TRBJ2-1 TRBV5-1 TGCGCCAGCAGCTTTATCAATGAGCAGTTCTTC CASSFINEQFF
. TRBD1 TRBJ1-2 TRBV6-1 TGTGCCAGCAGTGAGCGACAGGGGGCAGGATATGGCTACACCTTC CASSERQGAGYGYTF
. TRBD2 TRBJ2-1 TRBV5-1 TGCGCCAGCAGCTTGTTTGAGCGGGAGGCCCAGCAGTTCTTC CASSLFEREAQQFF
. TRBD2 TRBJ2-5 TRBV7-2 TGTGCCAGCAGCTTGACTAGCTCGGGAGAGACCCAGTACTTC CASSLTSSGETQYF
. . TRBJ2-1 TRBV7-9 TGTGCCAGCAGCTCCCCGGCGACCCGGGAGGAGCAGTTCTTC CASSSPATREEQFF
. TRBD1 TRBJ2-5 TRBV4-3 TGCGCCAGCAGCCAAGGGACAGGGGATCAAGAGACCCAGTACTTC CASSQGTGDQETQYF
. TRBD1 TRBJ2-2 TRBV2 TGTGCCAGCAGTGAACTAGTAAGGGGGCCCGGGGAGCTGTTTTTT CASSELVRGPGELFF
. . TRBJ2-6 TRBV5-1 TGCGCCAGCACCCATGACAGCTCTGGGGCCAACGTCCTGACTTTC CASTHDSSGANVLTF
. TRBD2 TRBJ2-3 TRBV11-2 TGTGCCAGCAGCTCGGTAGCGGGAGGCCTCACAGATACGCAGTATTTT CASSSVAGGLTDTQYF
. TRBD1 TRBJ2-1 TRBV27 TGTGCCAGCAGTTCACCCGGCAGGGGGTACTCCTACAATGAGCAGTTCTTC CASSSPGRGYSYNEQFF
once . TRBJ1-1 TRBV27 TGTGCCAGCAGTTTATTACAGAACACTGAAGCTTTCTTT CASSLLQNTEAFF
medium-sized TRBD2 TRBJ2-7 TRBV27 TGTGCCAGCAGTTTGGGACTAGCGGGAGTCTACGAGCAGTACTTC CASSLGLAGVYEQYF
. TRBD2 TRBJ2-5 TRBV9 TGTGCCAGCAGCGTAGGGACTAGCGGGAGTAGGGCGGAGACCCAGTACTTC CASSVGTSGSRAETQYF
. TRBD2 TRBJ2-2 TRBV9 TGTGCCAGCAGCGTAGGGTCCGGGACTACTTTTCCCGGGGAGCTGTTTTTT CASSVGSGTTFPGELFF
. TRBD2 TRBJ2-7 TRBV28 TGTGCCAGCAGTCTCAAACCCGGGACTAGCGGAAACTCCTACGAGCAGTACTTC CASSLKPGTSGNSYEQYF
. TRBD2 TRBJ2-3 TRBV7-6 TGTGCCAGCAGCTTAGCGGGAGGGATCACAGATACGCAGTATTTT CASSLAGGITDTQYF
. TRBD1 TRBJ1-2 TRBV7-9 TGTGCCAGCAGCTTAACACAGGGGAACTATGGCTACACCTTC CASSLTQGNYGYTF
few TRBD1 TRBJ2-7 TRBV4-3 TGCGCCAGCAGCCAGAATGCCGGGACAGGGTTCAACGAGCAGTACTTC CASSQNAGTGFNEQYF
once TRBD2 TRBJ2-5 TRBV7-2 TGTGCCAGCAGTACTAGCGGGGACCAGAGGACCCAGTACTTC CASSTSGDQRTQYF
. . TRBJ2-5 TRBV19 TGTGCCAGTAGTGGCGACAGTCAAGAGACCCAGTACTTC CASSGDSQETQYF
. TRBD2 TRBJ2-1 TRBV18 TGTGCCAGCTCATCTACTAGCGGGAGGGACAATGAGCAGTTCTTC CASSSTSGRDNEQFF